The clone carrying this T cell receptor beta chain was found a few times. Under the authors' procedure: The assay estimated nucleated cells by amplifying reference gene primers. The method was immunoSEQ multiplex PCR; TCRdb's version includes in-frame clones alone and lacks a portion of them. For V, J and clone size, that table is used; D and trimming come from the DNA. The sample gives 130,000 or so clones, roughly 84% of which show up once; around 8.2% is in the top ten. This sample was taken from a study of blood T cell repertoires in COVID-19. Study-wide background: Spain, Italy and the United States supplied samples that represented acute and convalescent COVID-19. T cells, B-cell-depleted T cells, or PBMCs provided the cDNA or gDNA that served as material.

This CDR3 has 17 residues. The J gene is TRBJ2-5, the V gene TRBV21-1; TRBD1 is taken as the D call from the table, unchecked against the DNA. TRBV21-1 is an annotated pseudogene. The source material was peripheral blood. This clonotype originated in a woman aged 55 to 70 with acute or convalescent COVID-19. The CDR3 here is CASSSQNRTGEHETQYF. CDR3 coding DNA: TGTGCCAGCAGCAGTCAGAACCGAACAGGGGAGCATGAGACCCAGTACTTC.